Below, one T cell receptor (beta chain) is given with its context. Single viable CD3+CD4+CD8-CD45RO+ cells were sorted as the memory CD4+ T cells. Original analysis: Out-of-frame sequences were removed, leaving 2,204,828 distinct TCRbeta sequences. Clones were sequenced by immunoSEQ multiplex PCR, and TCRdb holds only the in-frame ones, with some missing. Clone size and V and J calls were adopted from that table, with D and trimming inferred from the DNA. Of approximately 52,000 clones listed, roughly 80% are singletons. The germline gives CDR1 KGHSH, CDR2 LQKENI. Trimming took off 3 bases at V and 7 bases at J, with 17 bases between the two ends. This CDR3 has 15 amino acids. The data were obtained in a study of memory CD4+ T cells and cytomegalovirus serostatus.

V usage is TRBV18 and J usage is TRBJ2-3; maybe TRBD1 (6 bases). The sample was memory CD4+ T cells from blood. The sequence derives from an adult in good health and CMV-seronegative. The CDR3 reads CASSPLQGSENTQYF. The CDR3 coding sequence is TGTGCCAGCTCACCGTTACAGGGCTCGGAAAATACGCAGTATTTT.